A selection of T cell receptor beta chains follows, all from one sample in a study of blood T cell repertoires in COVID-19. Assay used: immunoSEQ multiplex PCR; TCRdb lists only in-frame clones, some missing. The table shows about 260,000 clones, with 85% to 90% occurring only once. Sequenced material: peripheral blood. The receptors were gathered from an older woman with COVID-19, enrolled during active disease. CDR3s include the opening cysteine and the closing phenylalanine or tryptophan. The order of the fields is CDR3 protein, CDR3 DNA, J gene, V gene, clone size, D gene. D genes are given only for firm matches. Not all rows give a size; the values are once, few, many and, for expanded clones, a class.

CDR3: CASSKGGDRGSPQHF
DNA: TGTGCCAGCTCAAAGGGGGGAGACAGGGGCTCTCCCCAGCATTTT
J: TRBJ1-5
V: TRBV18
size: -
D: TRBD1

CDR3: CASSLTSGTYNEQFF
DNA: TGTGCCAGCAGCTTAACTAGCGGGACCTACAATGAGCAGTTCTTC
J: TRBJ2-1
V: TRBV7-3
size: -
D: TRBD2

CDR3: CASTTPTSGGTGELFF
DNA: TGTGCCAGTACCACACCCACTAGCGGAGGGACCGGGGAGCTGTTTTTT
J: TRBJ2-2
V: TRBV19
size: -
D: TRBD2

CDR3: CASSVSGLAGARNEQFF
DNA: TGTGCCAGCAGCGTATCGGGACTAGCGGGAGCGAGGAATGAGCAGTTCTTC
J: TRBJ2-1
V: TRBV5-6
size: few
D: TRBD2

CDR3: CAWSVKGRSGELFF
DNA: TGTGCCTGGAGTGTAAAGGGGCGATCCGGGGAGCTGTTTTTT
J: TRBJ2-2
V: TRBV30
size: -
D: -

CDR3: CASSDYRGEVGYTF
DNA: TGTGCCAGCAGTGACTATCGGGGGGAAGTTGGCTACACCTTC
J: TRBJ1-2
V: TRBV6-4
size: -
D: -

CDR3: CASSLGTSYNSPLHF
DNA: TGTGCCAGCAGTTTAGGGACTTCCTATAATTCACCCCTCCACTTT
J: TRBJ1-6
V: TRBV28
size: -
D: -

CDR3: CASSQVPGQGSSGNTIYF
DNA: TGCGCCAGCAGCCAGGTCCCGGGACAGGGTAGCTCTGGAAACACCATATATTTT
J: TRBJ1-3
V: TRBV4-1
size: -
D: TRBD1

CDR3: CASSRASGREQYF
DNA: TGTGCCAGCAGCCGCGCCTCGGGTAGGGAGCAGTACTTC
J: TRBJ2-7
V: TRBV5-6
size: -
D: -

CDR3: CASSLDLQGSGNTIYF
DNA: TGTGCCAGCAGCTTAGATCTACAGGGATCCGGAAACACCATATATTTT
J: TRBJ1-3
V: TRBV7-2
size: -
D: -

CDR3: CASSWQGAYEQYF
DNA: TGTGCCAGCAGTTGGCAGGGGGCATACGAGCAGTACTTC
J: TRBJ2-7
V: TRBV6-5
size: once
D: TRBD1

CDR3: CASSQRQPGQEYQPQHF
DNA: TGCGCCAGCAGCCAGAGACAACCGGGACAGGAGTATCAGCCCCAGCATTTT
J: TRBJ1-5
V: TRBV4-1
size: once
D: TRBD1

CDR3: CASSPSGTTNYGYTF
DNA: TGTGCCAGCAGCCCGTCCGGGACAACTAACTATGGCTACACCTTC
J: TRBJ1-2
V: TRBV7-3
size: -
D: -

CDR3: CASNLLNSGSLETQYF
DNA: TGTGCCAGCAACCTCCTAAATAGCGGGAGTTTAGAGACCCAGTACTTC
J: TRBJ2-5
V: TRBV7-2
size: -
D: TRBD2

CDR3: CASSLKSDTEAFF
DNA: TGTGCCAGCAGCTTGAAAAGCGACACTGAAGCTTTCTTT
J: TRBJ1-1
V: TRBV5-5
size: -
D: -